This passage covers 8 T cell receptor beta chains from one sample sequenced in a study of regulatory T cells in long-lasting Graves disease. Time point denoted: persistent/refractory GD, antithyroid drugs over 5 years with positive TRAb. Extracted RNA from PBMCs served as the source of the TCR library. Library construction for TCR beta used iRepertoire HTBI primers and Arm-PCR of CDR3 regions. Each CDR3 protein is one row after TCRdb ran MiXCR on the multiplex PCR reads. The sample carries 420,000 or so distinct CDR3 sequences, 23% recorded once. The sample was peripheral blood mononuclear cells (PBMCs), taken when the disease was refractory, from a patient treated with antithyroid drugs. The receptors were sampled from a female donor with Graves disease.

Only one count was recorded for this clonotype. This may be a read error: a much more frequent sequence differs by one nucleotide. V and J are TRBV12-3 or TRBV12-4 and TRBJ2-7; the D gene is possibly TRBD2 (6 bases). This CDR3 has 14 residues. In DNA form, the CDR3 reads TGTGCCAGCAGTTTCGGGACTGTGACCTACGAGCAGTGCTTC. This codes for CASSFGTVTYEQCF.

CDR3 protein: CASSIVNSGANVLTF. In nucleotides, the CDR3 is TGTGCCAGTAGTATAGTCAACTCTGGGGCCAACGTCCTGACTTTC. V usage is TRBV19 and J usage is TRBJ2-6, with D unclear. The CDR3 is made up of 15 amino acids. CDR1 LNHDA and CDR2 SQIVND come from the germline V gene (reference sequence). V was clipped by 1 base and J by 0 bases, with 4 bases between them.

In this sample, this clonotype turned up many times. V usage is TRBV2 and J usage is TRBJ2-5; the D is unclear. Germline loops: CDR1 SNHLY, CDR2 FYNNEI. This CDR3 contains 14 residues. Trimming took 6 bases from V and 5 from J, leaving 16 bases between them. Here the CDR3 DNA reads TGTGCCAGCAGCCCCCAGCCAGGTCCGGAGACCCAGTACTTC. Translated, it gives CASSPQPGPETQYF.

About this clonotype: This could be a read error, since a much larger clone is one nucleotide away. The chain is built from TRBV27 and TRBJ1-6, with D possibly matching TRBD1 (6 bases). The CDR3 loop spans 15 amino acids. CDR1 is MNHEY, CDR2 SMNVEV, per germline (reference sequence). CDR3 nucleotides: TGTGCCAGCAGTTTGCTGCAACAGGGAAATTCATCCCTCCACTTT. This codes for CASSLLQQGNSSLHF.

The CDR3 DNA reads as TGTGCCAGCAGCTTAACACTAGCGGGAGGGACCGATGAGCAGTTCTTC. Translating gives CASSLTLAGGTDEQFF. This chain joins TRBV7-2 and TRBJ2-1, with 13 bases aligning to TRBD2. Germline values: CDR1 SGHTA, CDR2 FQGNSA. The CDR3 is made up of 16 amino acids. Trimming removed 2 bases from V and 8 bases from J; junction bases left unmatched: 6.

There are many counts of this clonotype. The J gene is TRBJ1-5, the V gene TRBV28; TRBD1 is a possible D gene (5 bases). Trimming took off 6 bases at V and 6 bases at J, with 15 bases between the two ends. This CDR3 has 14 amino acids. Looked up from germline, CDR1 is MDHEN and CDR2 is SYDVKM. The CDR3 DNA is TGTGCCAGCAGCTGGATGGGGCTCGGTCAGCCCCAGCATTTT. It is translated as CASSWMGLGQPQHF. Supplemented by reference TRBV28 and TRBJ1-5, the full variable domain reads DVKVTQSSRYLVKRTGEKVFLECVQDMDHENMFWYRQDPGLGLRLIYFSYDVKMKEKGDIPEGYSVSREKKERFSLILESASTNQTSMYLCASSWMGLGQPQHFGDGTRLSIL.

This clonotype showed up just a few times. The chain carries TRBV12-3 or TRBV12-4 and TRBJ1-5; D gene ambiguous. V dropped 6 bases and J dropped 4 bases, with 13 bases sitting between them. This CDR3 contains 14 residues. CDR3 sequence reads: CASSPTASNQPQHF. The DNA of the CDR3 is TGTGCCAGCAGCCCTACAGCGTCAAATCAGCCCCAGCATTTT.

The sample holds a few counts of this clonotype. A read error is likely, as this CDR3 ends without the conserved phenylalanine or tryptophan. This CDR3 is CASSLRGTEAFS. The CDR3 region has the DNA TGTGCCTCCTCTCTAAGGGGGACTGAAGCTTTCTCT. V is TRBV30 and J is TRBJ1-1, with D possibly being TRBD1 (6 bases). In germline, CDR1 is GTSNPN, CDR2 SVGIG (reference sequence). Trimming removed 7 bases from V and 5 bases from J, with 14 bases in between. The CDR3 has 12 amino acids.